Listed here are 14 T cell receptor beta chains from one sample, sequenced in a study of T cells in women clearing cervical HPV infection. Assay: immunoSEQ multiplex PCR; the TCRdb copy retains only in-frame clones and omits some. The sample totals tens of thousands of clones. The sample comprised blood buffy coat. The receptors stem from a woman aged 18-70 years with a cervical HPV16 infection that either progressed to CIN3+ or cleared (not recorded which).

For this clone: From the germline J gene comes the end of the CDR3, since the read stops 3 residues before it. The J gene is TRBJ1-1, the V gene TRBV5-1; TRBD1 is a possible D gene (6 bases). Between the trimmed V and J ends, which lost 0 bases and 4 bases, there was a span of 7 bases. Per the germline V gene, CDR1 is SGHRS and CDR2 is YFSETQ. CDR3 length: 13 amino acids. Incomplete CDR3 DNA: TGCGCCAGCAGCTTGGAACAGGGCACTGAA. It translates to CASSLEQGTE. The CDR3, in full, reads CASSLEQGTEAFF.

Points on this clone: The read falls 3 residues short of the CDR3 end, and the missing part is taken from the germline J gene. The rearrangement links TRBV7-2 to TRBJ2-3, with D unclear. Germline V gene lookup returns CDR1 SGHTA and CDR2 FQGNSA. V lost 5 bases and J 0 bases, leaving 6 bases between the germline ends. The CDR3 is 13 amino acids. Incomplete CDR3 DNA: TGTGCCAGCAGCCTTCCTAGCACAGATACG. Amino acids: CASSLPSTDT. The full CDR3 protein reads CASSLPSTDTQYF.

On this clone: With the read ending 3 residues before the CDR3 end, the germline J gene is used to fill in that end. The chain links TRBV5-4 to TRBJ1-2; perhaps TRBD1 as D (6 bases). CDR1 is SGHNT, CDR2 YYREEE, per germline (reference sequence). The CDR3 has 14 amino acids. The CDR3 protein is CASSLVGGIGGYTF. CDR3 DNA (partial): TGTGCCAGCAGCTTGGTAGGGGGAATTGGCGGC.

Of note for this clone: The CDR3 extends 3 residues past the end of the read, so its final part is completed from the germline J gene. V and J are TRBV7-2 and TRBJ1-2; no clear D gene. The CDR3 contains 15 residues. In germline, CDR1 is SGHTA, CDR2 FQGNSA. Trimming cost V 5 bases and J 0 bases, with 13 bases left between them. CDR3 region: CASSIFRVPNYGYTF. The sequenced CDR3 bases are TGTGCCAGCAGCATTTTCCGGGTCCCTAACTATGGC.

As to this clone: The read terminates 3 residues ahead of where the CDR3 ends, so the germline J gene completes it. V is TRBV20-1 and J is TRBJ2-7; TRBD2 agrees at 8 bases. Germline loops: CDR1 DFQATT, CDR2 SNEGSKA (reference sequence). Trimming removed 1 base from V and 6 bases from J; junction bases left unmatched: 8. This CDR3 has 14 residues. The CDR3 spells CSARGVAGSGEQYF. The CDR3 DNA, read in part, is TGCAGTGCTAGAGGAGTAGCGGGGTCCGGCGAG.

Concerning this clone itself: The CDR3 end falls 3 residues outside the read, so it is completed with the germline J gene. This chain links TRBV5-4 with TRBJ2-7, with D possibly being TRBD1 (5 bases). Trimming shortened V by 0 bases and J by 0 bases, and 7 bases separated the two germline ends. The CDR3 is made up of 14 amino acids. CDR1 is SGHNT and CDR2 is YYREEE in the germline V gene (reference sequence). The sequenced CDR3 bases are TGTGCCAGCAGCTTGGACAGGAGCTCCTACGAG. Translating gives CASSLDRSSYE. The full CDR3 protein is CASSLDRSSYEQYF.

Of note for this clone: The CDR3 extends 3 residues past the end of the read, so its final part is completed from the germline J gene. The rearrangement joins TRBV5-4 to TRBJ2-7; D may be TRBD1 (6 bases). The CDR3 is 15 residues long. V dropped 4 bases and J dropped 2 bases, with 16 bases sitting between them. The V gene's germline CDR1 is SGHNT and CDR2 YYREEE (reference sequence). This chain's CDR3 is CASSLPGAAAYEQYF. The part of the CDR3 DNA that was read is TGTGCCAGCAGCCTCCCAGGGGCGGCGGCCTACGAG.

With regard to this clone: Sequencing ends 3 residues short of the CDR3 end; the germline J gene provides the rest. The V call is TRBV30, the J call TRBJ1-6; 9 nucleotides match TRBD1. The CDR3 loop spans 14 amino acids. The germline gives CDR1 GTSNPN, CDR2 SVGIG (reference sequence). Trimming took 2 bases from V and 10 from J; bases not matched to a gene: 6. The CDR3 loop reads CAWSKQGAGSPLHF. The sequenced CDR3 bases are TGTGCCTGGAGTAAACAGGGGGCGGGATCACCC.

In regard to this clone: With the read ending 3 residues before the CDR3 end, the germline J gene is used to fill in that end. J is TRBJ2-7 and V is TRBV7-9, with D tentatively TRBD1 (5 bases). The V gene lost 5 bases and the J gene lost 2 bases, with 13 bases spanning the gap. The CDR3 loop spans 14 amino acids. Germline V gives CDR1 SEHNR, CDR2 FQNEAQ (reference sequence). The CDR3 loop is CASSPRQSPYEQYF. CDR3 bases read: TGTGCCAGCAGCCCCCGACAGTCTCCCTACGAG.

On this clone itself: Read coverage stops 3 residues before the CDR3 terminus; the germline J gene supplies the remainder. This chain connects TRBV7-3 to TRBJ2-5, with D perhaps matching TRBD1 or TRBD2 (5 bases each). Between the trimmed V and J ends, which lost 1 base and 5 bases, there was a span of 8 bases. The CDR3 has 13 residues. Germline CDR1 and CDR2: SGHTA and FQGTGA. The CDR3 sequence: CASSLREGETQYF. The CDR3 DNA, read in part, is TGTGCCAGCAGCTTAAGAGAGGGGGAGACC.

Comment on this clone: The sequenced fragment ends 3 residues before the CDR3 boundary, so the rest is inferred from the germline J gene. The chain recombines TRBV7-9 with TRBJ2-1; no firm D call. Trimming pared 4 bases from V and 9 bases from J, leaving 10 bases between. From germline, CDR1 is SEHNR and CDR2 FQNEAQ (reference sequence). The CDR3 is made up of 12 amino acids. This chain's CDR3 is CASSSPSGEQFF. CDR3 bases read: TGTGCCAGCAGCTCGCCGTCGGGTGAG.

With respect to this clone: The observed sequence ends 3 residues before the CDR3 terminus, with the missing tail filled in from the germline J gene. The chain recombines TRBV7-8 with TRBJ2-7; unclear D gene. CDR3 length: 15 residues. V lost 1 base and J lost 3, with 13 bases in between. The germline gives CDR1 SGHVS, CDR2 FQNEAQ. CDR3 DNA, as far as it was read: TGTGCCAGCAGCTTAGATTCTAGTAGAGACTACGAG. It yields the protein CASSLDSSRDYE. The CDR3 in its entirety is CASSLDSSRDYEQYF.

Of note for this clone: The DNA ends 3 residues before the CDR3 does, and the rest of the CDR3 is filled in from the germline J gene. The chain couples TRBV19 to TRBJ2-2; 9 bases match TRBD2. Trimming took 3 bases from V and 6 from J; bases not matched to a gene: 2. CDR3 size: 14 residues. Germline values: CDR1 LNHDA, CDR2 SQIVND (reference sequence). CDR3 DNA, as far as it was read: TGTGCCAGTAGTATGGGGACTAGCCCCGGGGAG. Translation: CASSMGTSPGE. The full CDR3 protein reads CASSMGTSPGELFF.

The DNA read from the CDR3 is TGTGCCAGCAGCCCCCTTACCGGGACTAGCGTCGGTCCCTACAATGAG. Encoded protein: CASSPLTGTSVGPYNE. The whole CDR3 protein reads CASSPLTGTSVGPYNEQFF. The chain is built from TRBV14 and TRBJ2-1; TRBD2 aligns across 10 bases. The CDR3 goes on 3 residues after the read ends, and that part is filled in from the germline J gene. Germline V CDR1 and CDR2: SGHDN, FVKESK. This CDR3 spans 19 amino acids. V shed 4 bases, J shed 2 bases, and the junction held 14 bases outside the gene matches.